The 2 T cell receptor beta chains listed next were all sequenced from one sample in a study of blood T cell repertoires in COVID-19. Some clones are missing from TCRdb's copy, which holds only in-frame ones; the method was immunoSEQ multiplex PCR. The sample includes 350,000 or so clones, 90% seen only once; the top ten take 6.5%. Sequenced sample: peripheral blood. All receptors come from a man younger than 30 with active or convalescent COVID-19.

This clone was found once. The chain uses TRBV7-2 and TRBJ2-5; 9 positions agree with TRBD2. Germline V gene lookup returns CDR1 SGHTA and CDR2 FQGNSA. V dropped 2 bases and J dropped 2; count of bases not matched to a gene: 3. The CDR3 extends over 15 amino acids. The DNA for the CDR3 is TGTGCCAGCAGCTTACTAGCGGGGACTCAAGAGACCCAGTACTTC. Its translation: CASSLLAGTQETQYF.

This chain connects TRBV28 to TRBJ2-7; D not certain. This CDR3 has 13 residues. V shed 3 bases and J shed 0 bases, with 6 bases lying between them. Germline CDR1 and CDR2: MDHEN and SYDVKM. The CDR3 region is CASSFPSSYEQYF. CDR3 coding DNA: TGTGCCAGCAGTTTCCCTAGCTCCTACGAGCAGTACTTC.